This T cell receptor (beta chain) appears in the sequencing data of a study of T-cell reconstitution after alpha-beta-depleted transplantation in children. Notes on the study in general: Roughly two months post-transplant, alpha-beta T cells reportedly originated from several hundred graft clones that had expanded.

As it was prepared, the TCRbeta library received unique molecular identifiers. TCRdb reprocessed the PCR reads with MiXCR, giving one entry per CDR3 protein. The sample has about 980,000 distinct CDR3 sequences; roughly 29% are singletons. This clonotype was picked up a small number of times. Its antigen is undetermined. The ends were cut back, 0 bases at V and 7 bases at J, with 12 bases in the middle. Germline CDR1 and CDR2: LNHNV and YYDKDF (reference sequence). This CDR3 is 15 amino acids long. The sample was PBMCs, mostly from graft donor cells, taken 360 days after TCRalphabeta/CD19-depleted stem cell transplant. This TCR was sampled from a boy younger than two who had a stem cell transplant for SCID, so the T cells may come from the graft donor. The chain joins TRBV15 to TRBJ1-4; unclear D gene. This CDR3 reads CATSRDQSRAEKLFF. CDR3 sequence (DNA): TGTGCCACCAGCAGAGATCAATCTAGGGCTGAAAAACTGTTTTTT. Complete variable domain (other parts from reference TRBV15 and TRBJ1-4): DAMVIQNPRYQVTQFGKPVTLSCSQTLNHNVMYWYQQKSSQAPKLLFHYYDKDFNNEADTPDNFQSRRPNTSFCFLDIRSPGLGDTAMYLCATSRDQSRAEKLFFGSGTQLSVL.